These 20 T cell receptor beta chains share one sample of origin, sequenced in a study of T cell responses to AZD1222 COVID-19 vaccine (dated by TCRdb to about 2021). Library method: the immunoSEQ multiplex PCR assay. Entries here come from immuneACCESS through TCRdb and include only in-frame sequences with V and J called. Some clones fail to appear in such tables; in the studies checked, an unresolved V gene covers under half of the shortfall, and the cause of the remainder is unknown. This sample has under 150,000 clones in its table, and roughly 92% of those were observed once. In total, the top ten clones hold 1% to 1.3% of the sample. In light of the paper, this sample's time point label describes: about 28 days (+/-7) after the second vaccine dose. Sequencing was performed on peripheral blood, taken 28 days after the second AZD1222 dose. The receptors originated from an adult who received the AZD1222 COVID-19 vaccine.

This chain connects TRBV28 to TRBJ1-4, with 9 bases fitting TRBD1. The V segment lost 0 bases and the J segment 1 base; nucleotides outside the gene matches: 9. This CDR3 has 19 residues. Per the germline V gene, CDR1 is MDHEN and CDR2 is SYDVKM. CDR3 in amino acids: CASSLWPGQGGITNEKLFF. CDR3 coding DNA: TGTGCCAGCAGTTTATGGCCGGGACAGGGCGGAATAACTAATGAAAAACTGTTTTTT.

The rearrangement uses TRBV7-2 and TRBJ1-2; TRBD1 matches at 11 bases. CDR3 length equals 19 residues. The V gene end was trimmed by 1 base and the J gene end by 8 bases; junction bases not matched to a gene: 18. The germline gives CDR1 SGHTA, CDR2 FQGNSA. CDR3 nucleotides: TGTGCCAGCAGCTTAGATTCCGGGAGCCCGCGGACAGGGGGCGCCGGCTACACCTTC. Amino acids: CASSLDSGSPRTGGAGYTF.

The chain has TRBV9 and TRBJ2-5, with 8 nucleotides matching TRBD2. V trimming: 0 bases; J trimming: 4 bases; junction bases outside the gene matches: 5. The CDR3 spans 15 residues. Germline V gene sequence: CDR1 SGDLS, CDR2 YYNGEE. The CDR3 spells CASSVEWTSRETQYF. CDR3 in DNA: TGTGCCAGCAGCGTAGAGTGGACTAGCCGAGAGACCCAGTACTTC.

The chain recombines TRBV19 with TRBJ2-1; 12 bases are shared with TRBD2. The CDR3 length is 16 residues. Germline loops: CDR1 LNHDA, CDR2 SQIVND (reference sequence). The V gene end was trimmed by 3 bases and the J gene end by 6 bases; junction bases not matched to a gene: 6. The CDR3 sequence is CASSILAGGFSNEQFF. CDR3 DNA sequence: TGTGCCAGTAGTATTCTAGCGGGAGGGTTTAGCAATGAGCAGTTCTTC.

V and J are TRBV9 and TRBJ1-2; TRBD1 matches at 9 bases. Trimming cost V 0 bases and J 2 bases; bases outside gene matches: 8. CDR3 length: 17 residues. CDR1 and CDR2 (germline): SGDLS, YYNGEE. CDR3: CASSVDWGTGGNYGYTF. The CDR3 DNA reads TGTGCCAGCAGCGTAGATTGGGGAACAGGGGGCAACTATGGCTACACCTTC. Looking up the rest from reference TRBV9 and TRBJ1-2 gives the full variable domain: DSGVTQTPKHLITATGQRVTLRCSPRSGDLSVYWYQQSLDQGLQFLIQYYNGEERAKGNILERFSAQQFPDLHSELNLSSLELGDSALYFCASSVDWGTGGNYGYTFGSGTRLTVV.

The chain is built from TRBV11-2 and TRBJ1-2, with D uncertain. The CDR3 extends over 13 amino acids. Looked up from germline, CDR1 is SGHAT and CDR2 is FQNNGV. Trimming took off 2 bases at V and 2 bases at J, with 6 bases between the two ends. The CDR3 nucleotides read TGTGCCAGCAGCTTATCCATCAACTATGGCTACACCTTC. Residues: CASSLSINYGYTF.

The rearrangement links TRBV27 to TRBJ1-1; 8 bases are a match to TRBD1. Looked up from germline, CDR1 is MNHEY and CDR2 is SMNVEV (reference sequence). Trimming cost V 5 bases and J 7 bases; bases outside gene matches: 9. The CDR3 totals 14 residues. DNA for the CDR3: TGTGCCAGCAGTGGGCGACAGGGGTTTTTTGAAGCTTTCTTT. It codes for CASSGRQGFFEAFF.

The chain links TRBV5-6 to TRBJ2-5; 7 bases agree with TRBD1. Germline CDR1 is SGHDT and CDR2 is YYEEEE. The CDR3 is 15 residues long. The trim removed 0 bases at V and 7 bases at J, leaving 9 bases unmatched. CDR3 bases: TGTGCCAGCAGCTTGGTAACACAGGGGCATGGGACCCAGTACTTC. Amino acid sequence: CASSLVTQGHGTQYF.

CDR3 residues: CASRIPGSSYEQYF. As DNA, the CDR3 is TGTGCCAGCAGAATTCCGGGGAGCTCCTACGAGCAGTACTTC. The rearrangement links TRBV7-2 to TRBJ2-7; possible D gene TRBD2, 5 bases. The CDR3 runs to 14 residues. Germline CDR1 reads SGHTA; CDR2 reads FQGNSA. V lost 6 bases and J 0 bases, leaving 12 bases between the germline ends.

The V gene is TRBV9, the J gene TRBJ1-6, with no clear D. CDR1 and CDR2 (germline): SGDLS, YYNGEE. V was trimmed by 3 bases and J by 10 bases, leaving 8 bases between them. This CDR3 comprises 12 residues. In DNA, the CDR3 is TGTGCCAGCAGCGGGGATGGGTCACCCCTCCACTTT. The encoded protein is CASSGDGSPLHF. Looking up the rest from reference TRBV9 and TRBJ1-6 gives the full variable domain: DSGVTQTPKHLITATGQRVTLRCSPRSGDLSVYWYQQSLDQGLQFLIQYYNGEERAKGNILERFSAQQFPDLHSELNLSSLELGDSALYFCASSGDGSPLHFGNGTRLTVT.

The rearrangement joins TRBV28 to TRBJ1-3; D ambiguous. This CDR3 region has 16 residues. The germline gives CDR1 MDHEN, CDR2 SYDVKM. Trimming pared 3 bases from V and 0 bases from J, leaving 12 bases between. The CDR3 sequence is CASSLGSITSGNTIYF. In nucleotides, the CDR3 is TGTGCCAGCAGTTTGGGATCCATCACCTCTGGAAACACCATATATTTT.

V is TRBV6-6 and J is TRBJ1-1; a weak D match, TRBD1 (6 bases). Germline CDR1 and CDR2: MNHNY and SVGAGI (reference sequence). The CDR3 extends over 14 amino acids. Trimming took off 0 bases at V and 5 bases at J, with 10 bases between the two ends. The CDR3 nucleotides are TGTGCCAGCAGTTACTCGAAAGGGGGGACTGAAGCTTTCTTT. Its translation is CASSYSKGGTEAFF.

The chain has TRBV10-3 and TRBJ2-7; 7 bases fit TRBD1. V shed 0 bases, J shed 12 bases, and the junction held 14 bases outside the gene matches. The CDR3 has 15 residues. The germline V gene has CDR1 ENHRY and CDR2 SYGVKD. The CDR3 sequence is CAISESNGRGKGWYF. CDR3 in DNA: TGTGCCATCAGTGAGTCGAACGGCAGGGGGAAAGGGTGGTACTTC.

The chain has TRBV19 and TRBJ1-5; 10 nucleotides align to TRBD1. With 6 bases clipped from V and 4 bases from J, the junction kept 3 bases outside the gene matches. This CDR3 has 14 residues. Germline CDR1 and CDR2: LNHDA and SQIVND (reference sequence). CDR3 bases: TGTGCCAGTAGCCGGACAGGGGGGAATCAGCCCCAGCATTTT. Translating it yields CASSRTGGNQPQHF.

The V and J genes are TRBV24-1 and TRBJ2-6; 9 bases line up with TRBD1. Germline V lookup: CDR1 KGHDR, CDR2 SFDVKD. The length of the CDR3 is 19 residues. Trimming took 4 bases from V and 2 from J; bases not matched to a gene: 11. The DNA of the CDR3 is TGTGCCACCAGTGACCCGCGAGGGACAGGGCGGGCTGGGGCCAACGTCCTGACTTTC. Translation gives CATSDPRGTGRAGANVLTF.

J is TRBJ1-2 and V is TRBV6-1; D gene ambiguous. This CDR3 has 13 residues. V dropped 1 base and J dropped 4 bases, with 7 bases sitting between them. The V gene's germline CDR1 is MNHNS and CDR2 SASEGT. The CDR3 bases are TGTGCCAGCAGTGAAGTGGCAGTCTATGGCTACACCTTC. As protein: CASSEVAVYGYTF.

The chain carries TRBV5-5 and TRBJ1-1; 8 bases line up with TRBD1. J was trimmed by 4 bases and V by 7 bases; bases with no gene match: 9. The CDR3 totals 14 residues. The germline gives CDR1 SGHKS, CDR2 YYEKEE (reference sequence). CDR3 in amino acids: CASGSDRAGTEAFF. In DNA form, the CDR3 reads TGTGCCAGCGGATCGGACAGGGCGGGCACTGAAGCTTTCTTT.

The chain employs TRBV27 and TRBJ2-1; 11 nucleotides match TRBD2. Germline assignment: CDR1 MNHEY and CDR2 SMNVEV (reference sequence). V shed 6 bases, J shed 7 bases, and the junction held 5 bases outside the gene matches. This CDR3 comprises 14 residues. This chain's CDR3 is CASRTSGSHNEQFF. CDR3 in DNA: TGTGCCAGCAGAACTAGCGGGAGTCATAATGAGCAGTTCTTC.

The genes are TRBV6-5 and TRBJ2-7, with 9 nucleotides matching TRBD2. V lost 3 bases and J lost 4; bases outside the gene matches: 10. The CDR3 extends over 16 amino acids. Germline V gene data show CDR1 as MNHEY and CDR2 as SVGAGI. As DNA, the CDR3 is TGTGCCAGCAGTTATGGTCGCCTAGCGGGAAGGTACGAGCAGTACTTC. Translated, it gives CASSYGRLAGRYEQYF.

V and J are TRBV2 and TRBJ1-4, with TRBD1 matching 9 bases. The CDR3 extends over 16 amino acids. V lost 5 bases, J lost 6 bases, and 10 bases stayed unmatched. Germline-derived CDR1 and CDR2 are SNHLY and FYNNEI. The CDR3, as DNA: TGTGCCAGCAGTTCTCGCCGGGACAGGGAATATGAAAAACTGTTTTTT. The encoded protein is CASSSRRDREYEKLFF.